These 19 T cell receptor beta chains came from one sample sequenced in a study of T cell responses to AZD1222 COVID-19 vaccine. Sequencing was performed with immunoSEQ multiplex PCR; in TCRdb, only in-frame clones are kept and a portion is missing. The profile covers about 140,000 clones, with about 90% appearing a single time and approximately 8% taken by the ten largest. The specimen was peripheral blood, collected 28 days after the second dose of the MenACWY control vaccine. The receptors originated from an adult who received the MenACWY meningococcal vaccine as a control.

V usage is TRBV19 and J usage is TRBJ1-5; D is unclear. Germline V lookup: CDR1 LNHDA, CDR2 SQIVND (reference sequence). The CDR3 contains 13 residues. V dropped 7 bases and J dropped 6 bases, with 13 bases sitting between them. The CDR3 sequence: CASNEQSFQPQHF. CDR3 coding DNA: TGTGCCAGTAACGAACAGTCTTTTCAGCCCCAGCATTTT.

This CDR3 is CASSLAGGGMNTEAFF. The CDR3 coding sequence is TGCGCCAGCAGCTTGGCCGGAGGGGGCATGAACACTGAAGCTTTCTTT. The gene calls are TRBV5-1 and TRBJ1-1; 7 bases match TRBD1. The CDR3 spans 16 residues. Trimming removed 0 bases from V and 0 bases from J; junction bases left unmatched: 5. CDR1 and CDR2 from the germline V gene are SGHRS and YFSETQ.

V and J are TRBV19 and TRBJ2-3, with D maybe TRBD2 (7 bases). This CDR3 has 17 amino acids. V lost 2 bases, J lost 0 bases, and 15 bases lay in between. Germline values: CDR1 LNHDA, CDR2 SQIVND (reference sequence). This CDR3 is CASSIYRGASSTDTQYF. The CDR3 nucleotides are TGTGCCAGTAGTATATATCGGGGGGCATCCAGCACAGATACGCAGTATTTT. Combining the CDR3 with reference TRBV19 and TRBJ2-3 gives the whole variable domain DGGITQSPKYLFRKEGQNVTLSCEQNLNHDAMYWYRQDPGQGLRLIYYSQIVNDFQKGDIAEGYSVSREKKESFPLTVTSAQKNPTAFYLCASSIYRGASSTDTQYFGPGTRLTVL.

This rearrangement joins TRBV5-1 to TRBJ1-1; tentatively, D is TRBD1 (5 bases). Germline V lookup: CDR1 SGHRS, CDR2 YFSETQ. The V end was cut by 0 bases, the J end by 5 bases, with 14 bases between. The CDR3 is made up of 15 amino acids. CDR3 residues: CASSLAGRVGTEAFF. The CDR3 DNA reads as TGCGCCAGCAGCTTGGCCGGCAGGGTAGGGACTGAAGCTTTCTTT.

On this clone itself: Other nucleotide sequences in the sample specify the same CDR3. V and J are TRBV3-1 (or the pseudogene TRBV3-2) and TRBJ1-1; unclear D gene. Germline CDR1 reads LGHDT; CDR2 reads YNNKEL (reference sequence). The V end was cut by 1 base, the J end by 3 bases, with 6 bases between. This CDR3 has 13 amino acids. CDR3 region: CASSQGLYTEAFF. The CDR3 region has the DNA TGTGCCAGCAGCCAAGGTCTGTACACTGAAGCTTTCTTT.

This clone is a singleton in its sample. The rearrangement links TRBV7-6 to TRBJ2-4; TRBD1 is a possible D gene (6 bases). Germline V CDR1 and CDR2: SGHVS, FNYEAQ. The V end lost 3 bases, the J end lost 2 bases, and 17 bases lay between the germline ends. This CDR3 is built from 17 residues. CDR3 sequence reads: CASSLGALRGSKNIQYF. The CDR3 bases are TGTGCCAGCAGCTTGGGGGCCCTGAGGGGGTCCAAAAACATTCAGTACTTC.

The chain recombines TRBV6-5 with TRBJ1-6, with 8 bases lining up with TRBD1. This CDR3 region has 14 residues. The trim removed 2 bases at V and 9 bases at J, leaving 3 bases unmatched. CDR1 MNHEY and CDR2 SVGAGI come from the germline V gene. The CDR3 protein is CASSYRTGISPLHF. CDR3 bases: TGTGCCAGCAGTTACCGGACAGGGATTTCACCCCTCCACTTT.

V is TRBV5-6 and J is TRBJ2-2; 9 bases line up with TRBD1. From germline, CDR1 is SGHDT and CDR2 YYEEEE. The V segment lost 6 bases and the J segment 7 bases; nucleotides outside the gene matches: 7. The CDR3 covers 14 residues. The DNA of the CDR3 is TGTGCCAGCACCCGGGACAGGGCGGTCGGGGAGCTGTTTTTT. It encodes CASTRDRAVGELFF.

The count of this clone is one. V and J are TRBV25-1 and TRBJ2-7; D ambiguous. CDR1 and CDR2 (germline): MGHDK, SYGVNS. This CDR3 is 13 amino acids long. The V and J ends lost 3 bases and 0 bases respectively, with 6 bases between them. DNA for the CDR3: TGTGCCAGCAGTGATACATCCTCCTACGAGCAGTACTTC. Protein: CASSDTSSYEQYF.

The chain links TRBV9 to TRBJ2-1; D unclear. Germline CDR1 and CDR2: SGDLS and YYNGEE. The CDR3 consists of 16 residues. Trimming stripped 1 base from V and 6 bases from J, with 17 bases between. The chain's CDR3 is CASSVTQTAQPNEQFF. The CDR3 region has the DNA TGTGCCAGCAGCGTAACGCAAACCGCCCAGCCCAATGAGCAGTTCTTC.

The chain's CDR3 is CASRSKGQGETQYF. The CDR3 DNA reads as TGTGCCAGTAGATCAAAGGGACAGGGAGAGACCCAGTACTTC. The chain couples TRBV19 to TRBJ2-5, with 9 positions matching TRBD1. Germline V gives CDR1 LNHDA, CDR2 SQIVND (reference sequence). Losses at the gene ends were 6 bases for V and 4 bases for J; bases not matched to a gene: 6. The CDR3 contains 14 residues.

This chain connects TRBV19 to TRBJ2-7; possible D gene TRBD1, 6 bases. This CDR3 contains 15 residues. Trimming left V 6 bases short and J 3 bases short, with 18 bases between. Germline V gene lookup returns CDR1 LNHDA and CDR2 SQIVND (reference sequence). CDR3 protein: CASRSGGSLNYEQYF. The DNA for the CDR3 is TGTGCCAGTAGAAGTGGGGGCTCCCTTAACTACGAGCAGTACTTC.

This chain joins TRBV7-2 and TRBJ2-3; possible D gene TRBD1, 6 bases. CDR3 length: 15 amino acids. Trimming took off 5 bases at V and 2 bases at J, with 14 bases between the two ends. Germline V CDR1 and CDR2: SGHTA, FQGNSA. CDR3 residues: CASSHRDINTDTQYF. The CDR3 nucleotides are TGTGCCAGCAGCCACCGGGACATAAACACAGATACGCAGTATTTT.

The rearrangement uses TRBV10-3 and TRBJ2-7; D is perhaps TRBD1 (6 bases). This CDR3 is 14 amino acids long. V gave up 0 bases and J gave up 3 bases, with 9 bases separating them. Germline CDR1 is ENHRY and CDR2 is SYGVKD. The CDR3 nucleotides are TGTGCCATCAGTGAGTCAGGGGGTGTCTACGAGCAGTACTTC. Translation: CAISESGGVYEQYF.

This clone was seen a few times. This sequence joins TRBV7-9 and TRBJ1-3, with D unresolved. V was trimmed by 1 base and J by 0 bases, leaving 10 bases between them. The length of the CDR3 is 16 residues. Germline-derived CDR1 and CDR2 are SEHNR and FQNEAQ (reference sequence). CDR3 sequence reads: CASSLGGFVSGNTIYF. CDR3 DNA sequence: TGTGCCAGCAGCTTAGGAGGGTTCGTCTCTGGAAACACCATATATTTT.

V usage is TRBV30 and J usage is TRBJ2-3; D perhaps matches TRBD1 (6 bases). Germline CDR1 and CDR2: GTSNPN and SVGIG (reference sequence). This CDR3 contains 14 residues. V was clipped by 5 bases and J by 0 bases, with 12 bases between them. CDR3 amino acids: CAWQQGSSTDTQYF. For the CDR3, the DNA is TGTGCCTGGCAACAGGGTTCTAGCACAGATACGCAGTATTTT.

The genes are TRBV27 and TRBJ1-2; possibly TRBD1 for D (5 bases). The CDR3 contains 16 residues. V lost 6 bases, J lost 3 bases, and 20 bases lay in between. Germline V gene sequence: CDR1 MNHEY, CDR2 SMNVEV (reference sequence). The CDR3, as DNA: TGTGCCAGCAGGTCAAACCTCCCACAGGCAGACTATGGCTACACCTTC. Its translation: CASRSNLPQADYGYTF.

V and J are TRBV21-1 and TRBJ2-5; TRBD2 is the table's D call and was not checked against the DNA. TRBV21-1 is a documented pseudogene. The CDR3 is 17 residues long. The CDR3 sequence: CASSKERAGEYQETQYF. The CDR3 bases are TGTGCCAGCAGCAAAGAGCGGGCGGGAGAGTACCAAGAGACCCAGTACTTC.

This chain uses TRBV18 with TRBJ1-2, with D perhaps TRBD1 (5 bases). This CDR3 has 15 amino acids. From germline, CDR1 is KGHSH and CDR2 LQKENI. With 3 bases removed from V and 0 bases from J, the gap between germline ends came to 11 bases. CDR3 sequence reads: CASSPGRDTNYGYTF. The CDR3 region has the DNA TGTGCCAGCTCACCGGGGCGTGACACTAACTATGGCTACACCTTC.